One and the same sample provided the 25 T cell receptor beta chains below, sequenced in a study of blood T cell repertoires in COVID-19. Measured with immunoSEQ multiplex PCR; TCRdb has only the in-frame clones, and not every one. The sample lists a few hundred thousand clones, nearly 90% seen once, with roughly 2.2% in the top ten. The material sequenced was peripheral blood. These receptors all stem from a woman aged 55 to 70 with COVID-19, enrolled during active disease.

This chain uses TRBV5-4 with TRBJ1-2, with D possibly matching TRBD1 (5 bases). In germline, CDR1 is SGHNT, CDR2 YYREEE (reference sequence). This CDR3 spans 14 amino acids. V was pared by 3 bases and J by 0 bases, with 9 bases between. CDR3 amino acids: CASSYRQTNYGYTF. DNA for the CDR3: TGTGCCAGCAGCTACAGACAGACTAACTATGGCTACACCTTC.

This CDR3 is CASSHRTASSYEQYF. For the CDR3, the DNA is TGTGCCAGCAGCCATAGGACAGCCAGCTCCTACGAGCAGTACTTC. This chain connects TRBV7-2 to TRBJ2-7, with a weak D call TRBD1 (6 bases). From germline, CDR1 is SGHTA and CDR2 FQGNSA. The germline V and J ends were trimmed by 5 bases and 0 bases, with 14 bases remaining between them. The CDR3 spans 15 residues. Full variable domain (remainder filled in from reference TRBV7-2 and TRBJ2-7): GAGVSQSPSNKVTEKGKDVELRCDPISGHTALYWYRQSLGQGLEFLIYFQGNSAPDKSGLPSDRFSAERTGGSVSTLTIQRTQQEDSAVYLCASSHRTASSYEQYFGPGTRLTVT.

The DNA of the CDR3 is TGTGCCAGCAGCCAAGATACGGGAGTTTGGAATGAGCAGTTCTTC. This gives the protein CASSQDTGVWNEQFF. The rearrangement joins TRBV3-1 (or the pseudogene TRBV3-2) to TRBJ2-1; weak D call: TRBD2 (6 bases). Germline assignment: CDR1 LGHDT and CDR2 YNNKEL (reference sequence). Deletions cut 0 bases from V and 7 bases from J, with 13 bases between. The CDR3 consists of 15 residues.

The gene calls are TRBV19 and TRBJ2-7; possible D gene TRBD2, 5 bases. Per germline, CDR1 LNHDA and CDR2 SQIVND (reference sequence). The CDR3 covers 14 residues. The germline V and J ends were trimmed by 0 bases and 1 base, with 7 bases remaining between them. CDR3 in amino acids: CASSIDRGSYEQYF. DNA for the CDR3: TGTGCCAGTAGTATAGACCGGGGATCCTACGAGCAGTACTTC.

This clone was seen once. V and J are TRBV29-1 and TRBJ1-2; 10 bases agree with TRBD1. Germline CDR1 SQVTM, CDR2 ANQGSEA. CDR3 length: 12 residues. V lost 7 bases and J lost 7; bases outside the gene matches: 6. CDR3 bases: TGCAGCGCCGGACAGGGGGAAGGTGGCTACACCTTC. This codes for CSAGQGEGGYTF.

A single count supports this clone. The chain recombines TRBV9 with TRBJ2-3; 11 positions agree with TRBD2. Per germline, CDR1 SGDLS and CDR2 YYNGEE. The CDR3 runs 14 residues. With 4 bases clipped from V and 5 bases from J, the junction kept 3 bases outside the gene matches. Written as DNA, the CDR3 is TGTGCCAGCAGCTCTAGCGGGGGGTTAGATACGCAGTATTTT. Encoded protein: CASSSSGGLDTQYF.

In this sample, this clone turned up once. This sequence joins TRBV29-1 and TRBJ2-5, with TRBD2 matching 7 bases. The trim removed 6 bases at V and 3 bases at J, leaving 7 bases unmatched. The length of the CDR3 is 13 residues. Germline V gives CDR1 SQVTM, CDR2 ANQGSEA. The CDR3 sequence is CSVVREVEETQYF. CDR3 in DNA: TGCAGCGTGGTACGGGAGGTCGAAGAGACCCAGTACTTC.

CDR3 nucleotides: TGTGCCAGCAGTTTCTCACGAGGAGATACGCAGTATTTT. It codes for CASSFSRGDTQYF. The chain couples TRBV27 to TRBJ2-3; no clear D. Germline V gives CDR1 MNHEY, CDR2 SMNVEV (reference sequence). V lost 3 bases to trimming and J lost 5 bases, with 9 bases between them. This CDR3 region has 13 residues.

The chain couples TRBV15 to TRBJ1-2, with TRBD1 as a possible D gene (5 bases). Per germline, CDR1 LNHNV and CDR2 YYDKDF (reference sequence). The CDR3 is made up of 15 amino acids. V dropped 1 base and J dropped 5 bases, with 14 bases sitting between them. The CDR3 coding sequence is TGTGCCACCAGCAGAGGGGGCGTGATCTCTTATGGCTACACCTTC. This codes for CATSRGGVISYGYTF.

The gene calls are TRBV18 and TRBJ2-1, with D unclear. CDR3 length equals 11 residues. With 2 bases removed from V and 8 bases from J, the gap between germline ends came to 4 bases. Germline V gives CDR1 KGHSH, CDR2 LQKENI. The CDR3 spells CASSPEYEQFF. The DNA of the CDR3 is TGTGCCAGCTCACCAGAGTATGAGCAGTTCTTC.

The chain couples TRBV4-1 to TRBJ2-7; 10 bases fit TRBD1. Germline V gene lookup returns CDR1 MGHRA and CDR2 YSYEKL. CDR3 length: 15 amino acids. V shed 4 bases, J shed 5 bases, and the junction held 8 bases outside the gene matches. CDR3 DNA: TGCGCCAGCAGCCCCGCGGGACAGGGGTCCAACGAGCAGTACTTC. Its translation: CASSPAGQGSNEQYF.

The rearrangement joins TRBV5-6 to TRBJ1-2, with 12 bases that match TRBD1. The germline CDR1 and CDR2 sequences are SGHDT and YYEEEE. With V trimmed by 5 bases and J by 5 bases, 1 base remained unmatched. The CDR3 is 13 amino acids. As DNA, the CDR3 is TGTGCCAGCAGGGGACAGGGGGCTTATGGCTACACCTTC. It specifies CASRGQGAYGYTF.

In this sample, this clone turned up once. The V call is TRBV9, the J call TRBJ2-3; 7 bases match TRBD2. V gave up 4 bases and J gave up 5 bases; unmatched junction bases: 13. Germline lookup yields CDR1 SGDLS and CDR2 YYNGEE. The CDR3 length is 16 residues. CDR3 amino acids: CASSSKAGTIGDTQYF. CDR3 DNA sequence: TGTGCCAGCAGCTCGAAGGCCGGGACTATAGGAGATACGCAGTATTTT.

The chain uses TRBV7-2 and TRBJ1-5; D is ambiguous. Germline V CDR1 and CDR2: SGHTA, FQGNSA. The CDR3 covers 15 residues. V was trimmed by 2 bases and J by 7 bases, leaving 15 bases between them. CDR3 DNA: TGTGCCAGCAGCTTATCTGACGGGGATTTCCAGCCCCAGCATTTT. Amino acids: CASSLSDGDFQPQHF. Combining the CDR3 with reference TRBV7-2 and TRBJ1-5 gives the whole variable domain GAGVSQSPSNKVTEKGKDVELRCDPISGHTALYWYRQSLGQGLEFLIYFQGNSAPDKSGLPSDRFSAERTGGSVSTLTIQRTQQEDSAVYLCASSLSDGDFQPQHFGDGTRLSIL.

V gene TRBV4-2 combines with J gene TRBJ1-4, with D possibly matching TRBD1 (6 bases). Trimming took off 0 bases at V and 7 bases at J, with 18 bases between the two ends. CDR1 is LGHNA, CDR2 YNFKEQ, per germline. The CDR3 consists of 17 residues. This CDR3 is CASSQDPPGQGSEKLFF. The CDR3 bases are TGTGCCAGCAGCCAAGATCCCCCAGGGCAGGGGTCTGAAAAACTGTTTTTT.

This clone occurred once. V and J are TRBV21-1 and TRBJ1-1; TRBD1 reflects the table's D call only, with no check against the DNA. TRBV21-1 is a documented pseudogene. The CDR3 spans 15 residues. In nucleotides, the CDR3 is TGTGCCAGCAGCCGCTGGCAGGCCCAGAACACTGAAGCTTTCTTT. Translating gives CASSRWQAQNTEAFF.

The genes are TRBV29-1 and TRBJ2-4; D gene uncertain. With 6 bases removed from V and 3 bases from J, the gap between germline ends came to 12 bases. The germline V gene has CDR1 SQVTM and CDR2 ANQGSEA. The CDR3 has 13 residues. This CDR3 reads CSVLSIDKNIQYF. The CDR3 nucleotides read TGCAGCGTCCTTAGCATCGACAAAAACATTCAGTACTTC.

This chain connects TRBV6-5 to TRBJ1-5; D is perhaps TRBD1 (6 bases). The CDR3 is 14 amino acids. Trimming shortened V by 6 bases and J by 3 bases, and 12 bases separated the two germline ends. Germline CDR1 MNHEY, CDR2 SVGAGI. The CDR3 sequence is CASRAWTDNQPQHF. CDR3 DNA sequence: TGTGCCAGCAGGGCCTGGACAGACAATCAGCCCCAGCATTTT.

This chain connects TRBV19 to TRBJ1-5, with D hard to call. CDR1 and CDR2 from the germline V gene are LNHDA and SQIVND (reference sequence). Trimming pared 4 bases from V and 6 bases from J, leaving 16 bases between. The CDR3 extends over 15 amino acids. The CDR3 reads CASSTRRLGSQPQHF. CDR3 coding DNA: TGTGCCAGTAGTACCCGCAGGCTCGGGAGTCAGCCCCAGCATTTT. The full variable domain, rest sourced from reference TRBV19 and TRBJ1-5, is DGGITQSPKYLFRKEGQNVTLSCEQNLNHDAMYWYRQDPGQGLRLIYYSQIVNDFQKGDIAEGYSVSREKKESFPLTVTSAQKNPTAFYLCASSTRRLGSQPQHFGDGTRLSIL.

The chain recombines TRBV6-2 or TRBV6-3 with TRBJ1-3; D gene unclear. CDR1 and CDR2 from the germline V gene are MNHEY and SVGEGT. The V gene lost 5 bases and the J gene lost 0 bases, with 11 bases spanning the gap. The CDR3 loop spans 15 amino acids. The CDR3 is CASSTPRGSGNTIYF. The CDR3 DNA reads TGTGCCAGCAGTACACCCCGTGGCTCTGGAAACACCATATATTTT.

As for this clone: Other DNA sequences in this sample translate to the same CDR3. The gene calls are TRBV27 and TRBJ1-2; D is perhaps TRBD1 (6 bases). Between the trimmed V and J ends, which lost 2 bases and 4 bases, there was a span of 8 bases. Germline CDR1 is MNHEY and CDR2 is SMNVEV (reference sequence). The CDR3 has 13 residues. This CDR3 is CASSLRGGYGYTF. The CDR3 DNA is TGTGCCAGCAGTTTAAGAGGGGGCTATGGCTACACCTTC.

The chain has TRBV2 and TRBJ1-2; 8 bases match TRBD1. With V trimmed by 6 bases and J by 2 bases, 8 bases remained unmatched. Germline V lookup: CDR1 SNHLY, CDR2 FYNNEI. The CDR3 runs to 15 residues. CDR3 loop: CASRPRAGGNYGYTF. For the CDR3, the DNA is TGTGCCAGCAGGCCCCGGGCAGGGGGCAACTATGGCTACACCTTC.

This sequence joins TRBV28 and TRBJ1-6; 7 bases align to TRBD1. The CDR3 contains 15 residues. Germline assignment: CDR1 MDHEN and CDR2 SYDVKM. The V and J ends lost 4 bases and 11 bases, in that order; junction bases with no gene match: 11. The CDR3 region has the DNA TGTGCCAGCAGTTCCTCAGGGGGTTTTAGGGCACCCCTCCACTTT. Its protein is CASSSSGGFRAPLHF.

This clone was seen just once. The chain carries TRBV6-5 and TRBJ1-1; D not resolved. This CDR3 contains 14 residues. Trimming shortened V by 2 bases and J by 4 bases, and 11 bases separated the two germline ends. Germline V gives CDR1 MNHEY, CDR2 SVGAGI. For the CDR3, the DNA is TGTGCCAGCAGTTACGTGGAGGGAGCCACTGAAGCTTTCTTT. Residues: CASSYVEGATEAFF.

The rearrangement joins TRBV4-1 to TRBJ1-1; D is ambiguous. CDR3 length equals 13 residues. Between the trimmed V and J ends, which lost 1 base and 5 bases, there was a span of 8 bases. Germline V gives CDR1 MGHRA, CDR2 YSYEKL. The CDR3 nucleotides read TGCGCCAGCAGCCAAGGGACGGGGACTGAAGCTTTCTTT. Its translation is CASSQGTGTEAFF.